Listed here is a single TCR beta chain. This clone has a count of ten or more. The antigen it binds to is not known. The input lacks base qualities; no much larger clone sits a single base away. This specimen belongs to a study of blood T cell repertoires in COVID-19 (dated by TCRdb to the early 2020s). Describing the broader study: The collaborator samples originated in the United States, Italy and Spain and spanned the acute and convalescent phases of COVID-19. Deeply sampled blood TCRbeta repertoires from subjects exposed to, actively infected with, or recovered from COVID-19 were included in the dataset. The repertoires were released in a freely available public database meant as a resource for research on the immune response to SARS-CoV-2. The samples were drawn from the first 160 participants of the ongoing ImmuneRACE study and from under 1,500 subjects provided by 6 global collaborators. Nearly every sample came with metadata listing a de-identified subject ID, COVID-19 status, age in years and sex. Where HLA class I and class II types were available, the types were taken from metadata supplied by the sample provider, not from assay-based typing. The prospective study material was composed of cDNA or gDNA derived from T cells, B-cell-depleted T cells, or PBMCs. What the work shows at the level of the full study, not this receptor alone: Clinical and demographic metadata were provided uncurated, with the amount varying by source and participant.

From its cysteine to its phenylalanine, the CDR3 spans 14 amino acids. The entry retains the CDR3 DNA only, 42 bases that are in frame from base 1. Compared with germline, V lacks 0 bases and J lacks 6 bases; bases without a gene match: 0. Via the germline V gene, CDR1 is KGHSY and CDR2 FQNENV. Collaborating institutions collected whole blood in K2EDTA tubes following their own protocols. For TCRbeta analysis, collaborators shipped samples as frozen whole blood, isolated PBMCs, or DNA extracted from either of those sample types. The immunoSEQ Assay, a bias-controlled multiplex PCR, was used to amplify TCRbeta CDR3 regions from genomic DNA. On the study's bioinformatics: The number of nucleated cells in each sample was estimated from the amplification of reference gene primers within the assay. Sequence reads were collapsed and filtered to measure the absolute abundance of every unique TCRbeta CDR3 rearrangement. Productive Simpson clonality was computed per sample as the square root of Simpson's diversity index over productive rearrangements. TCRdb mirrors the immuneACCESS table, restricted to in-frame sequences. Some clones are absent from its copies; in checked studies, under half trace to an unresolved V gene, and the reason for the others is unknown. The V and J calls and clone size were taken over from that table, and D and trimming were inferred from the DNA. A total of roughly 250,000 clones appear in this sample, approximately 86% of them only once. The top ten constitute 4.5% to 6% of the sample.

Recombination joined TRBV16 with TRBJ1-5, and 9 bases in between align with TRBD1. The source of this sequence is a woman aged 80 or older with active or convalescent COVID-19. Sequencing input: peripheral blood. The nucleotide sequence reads TGTGCCAGCAGCCAATCGACAGGGGGTCAGCCCCAGCATTTT. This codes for CASSQSTGGQPQHF.